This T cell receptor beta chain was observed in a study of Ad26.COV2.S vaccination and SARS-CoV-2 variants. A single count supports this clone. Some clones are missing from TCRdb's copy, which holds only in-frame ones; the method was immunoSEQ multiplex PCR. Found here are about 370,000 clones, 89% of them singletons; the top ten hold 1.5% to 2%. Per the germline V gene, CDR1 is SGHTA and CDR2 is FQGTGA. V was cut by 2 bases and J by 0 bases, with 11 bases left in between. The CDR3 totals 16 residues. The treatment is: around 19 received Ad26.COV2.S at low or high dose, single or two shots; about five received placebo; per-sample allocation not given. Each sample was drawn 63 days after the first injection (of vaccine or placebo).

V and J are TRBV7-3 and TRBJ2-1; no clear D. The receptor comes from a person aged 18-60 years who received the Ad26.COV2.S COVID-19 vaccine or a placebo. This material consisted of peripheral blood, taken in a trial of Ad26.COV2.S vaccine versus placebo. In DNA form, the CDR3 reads TGTGCCAGCAGCTTAGAAGCGTCGAGCTCCTACAATGAGCAGTTCTTC. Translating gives CASSLEASSSYNEQFF.